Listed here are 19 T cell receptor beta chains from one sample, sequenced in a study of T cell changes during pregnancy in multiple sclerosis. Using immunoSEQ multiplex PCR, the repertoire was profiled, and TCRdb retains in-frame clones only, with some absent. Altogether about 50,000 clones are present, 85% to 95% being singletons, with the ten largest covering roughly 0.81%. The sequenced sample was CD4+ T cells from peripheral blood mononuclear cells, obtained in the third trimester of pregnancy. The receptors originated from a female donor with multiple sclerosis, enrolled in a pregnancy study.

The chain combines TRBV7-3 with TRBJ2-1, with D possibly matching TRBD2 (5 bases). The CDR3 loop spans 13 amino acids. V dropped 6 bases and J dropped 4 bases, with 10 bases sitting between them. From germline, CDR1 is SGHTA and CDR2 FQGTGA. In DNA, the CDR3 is TGTGCCAGCAGGGCAGGACTGTACAATGAGCAGTTCTTC. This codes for CASRAGLYNEQFF.

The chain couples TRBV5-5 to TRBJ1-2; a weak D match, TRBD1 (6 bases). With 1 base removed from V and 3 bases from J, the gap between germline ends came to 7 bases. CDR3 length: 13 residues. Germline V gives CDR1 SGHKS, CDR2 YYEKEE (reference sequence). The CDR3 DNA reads TGTGCCAGCAGCTTGACAGGGTACTATGGCTACACCTTC. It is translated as CASSLTGYYGYTF.

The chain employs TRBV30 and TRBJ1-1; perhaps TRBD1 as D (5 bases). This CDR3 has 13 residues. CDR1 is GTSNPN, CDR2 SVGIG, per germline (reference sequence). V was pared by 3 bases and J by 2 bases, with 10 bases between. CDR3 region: CAWSPDSNTEAFF. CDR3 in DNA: TGTGCCTGGAGCCCTGACAGCAACACTGAAGCTTTCTTT.

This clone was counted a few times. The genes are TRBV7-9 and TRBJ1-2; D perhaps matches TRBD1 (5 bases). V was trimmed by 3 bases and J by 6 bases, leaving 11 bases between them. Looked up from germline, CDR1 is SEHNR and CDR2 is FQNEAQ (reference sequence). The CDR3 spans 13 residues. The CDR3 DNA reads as TGTGCCAGCAGCTTTGGCAGGGCCGATGGCTACACCTTC. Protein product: CASSFGRADGYTF.

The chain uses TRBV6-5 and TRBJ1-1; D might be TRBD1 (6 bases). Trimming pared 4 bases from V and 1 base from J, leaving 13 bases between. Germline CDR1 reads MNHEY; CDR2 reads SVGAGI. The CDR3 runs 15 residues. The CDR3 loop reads CASSSLGGANTEAFF. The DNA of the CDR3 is TGTGCCAGCAGTTCGTTAGGGGGGGCGAACACTGAAGCTTTCTTT.

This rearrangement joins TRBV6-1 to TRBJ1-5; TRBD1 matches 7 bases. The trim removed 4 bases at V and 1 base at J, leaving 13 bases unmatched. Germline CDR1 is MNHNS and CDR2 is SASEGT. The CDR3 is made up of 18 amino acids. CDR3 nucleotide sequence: TGTGCCAGCAGTGGCAGGATTAGGGGGCTGATGAGCAATCAGCCCCAGCATTTT. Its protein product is CASSGRIRGLMSNQPQHF.

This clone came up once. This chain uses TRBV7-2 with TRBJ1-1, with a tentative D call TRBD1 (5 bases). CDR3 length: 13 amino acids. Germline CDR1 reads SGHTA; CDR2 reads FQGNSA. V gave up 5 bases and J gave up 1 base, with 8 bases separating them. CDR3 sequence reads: CASSGGQNTEAFF. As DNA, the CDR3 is TGTGCCAGCAGCGGTGGACAGAACACTGAAGCTTTCTTT. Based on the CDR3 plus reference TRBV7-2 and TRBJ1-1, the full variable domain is GAGVSQSPSNKVTEKGKDVELRCDPISGHTALYWYRQSLGQGLEFLIYFQGNSAPDKSGLPSDRFSAERTGGSVSTLTIQRTQQEDSAVYLCASSGGQNTEAFFGQGTRLTVV.

The CDR3 nucleotides read TGTGCCAGCAGTTACTCGGGGGCCTCGCGTGGCTACACCTTC. Translation: CASSYSGASRGYTF. The rearrangement joins TRBV6-5 to TRBJ1-2; possible D gene TRBD1, 6 bases. The germline V gene has CDR1 MNHEY and CDR2 SVGAGI. Deletions cut 0 bases from V and 7 bases from J, with 12 bases between. The CDR3 extends over 14 amino acids.

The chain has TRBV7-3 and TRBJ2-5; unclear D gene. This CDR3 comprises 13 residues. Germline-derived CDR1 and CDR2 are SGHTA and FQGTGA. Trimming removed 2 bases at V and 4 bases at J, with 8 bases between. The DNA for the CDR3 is TGTGCCAGCAGCTTAGAGATCCGAGAGACCCAGTACTTC. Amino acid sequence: CASSLEIRETQYF.

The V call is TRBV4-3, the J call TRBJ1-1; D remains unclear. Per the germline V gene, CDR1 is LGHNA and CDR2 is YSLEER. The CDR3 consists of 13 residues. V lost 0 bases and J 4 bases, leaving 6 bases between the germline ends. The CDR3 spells CASSQDPGTEAFF. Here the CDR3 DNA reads TGCGCCAGCAGCCAAGATCCGGGCACTGAAGCTTTCTTT.

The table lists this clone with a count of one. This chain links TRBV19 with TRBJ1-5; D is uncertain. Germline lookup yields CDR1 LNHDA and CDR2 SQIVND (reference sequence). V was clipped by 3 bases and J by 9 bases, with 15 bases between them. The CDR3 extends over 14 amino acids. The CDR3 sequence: CASSMGSPATPQHF. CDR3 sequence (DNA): TGTGCCAGTAGTATGGGCAGCCCCGCGACGCCCCAGCATTTT.

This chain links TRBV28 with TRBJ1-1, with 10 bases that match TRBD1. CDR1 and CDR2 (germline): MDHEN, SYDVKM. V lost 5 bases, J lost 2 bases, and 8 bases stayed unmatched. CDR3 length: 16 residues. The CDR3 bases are TGTGCCAGCAGTGCCTCGGGACAGGGGATTAACACTGAAGCTTTCTTT. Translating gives CASSASGQGINTEAFF.

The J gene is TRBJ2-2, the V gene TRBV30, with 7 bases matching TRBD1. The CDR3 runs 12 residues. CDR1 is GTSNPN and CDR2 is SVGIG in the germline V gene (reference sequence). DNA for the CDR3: TGTGCTAGTGGAGACAGGGTGGGGGAGCTGTTTTTT. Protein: CASGDRVGELFF.

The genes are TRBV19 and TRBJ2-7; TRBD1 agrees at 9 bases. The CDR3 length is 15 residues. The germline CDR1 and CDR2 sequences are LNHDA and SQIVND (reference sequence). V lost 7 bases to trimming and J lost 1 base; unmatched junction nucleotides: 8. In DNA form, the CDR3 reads TGTGCCAGTAACAATCCCGGGACAGGGTCCTACGAGCAGTACTTC. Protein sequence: CASNNPGTGSYEQYF.

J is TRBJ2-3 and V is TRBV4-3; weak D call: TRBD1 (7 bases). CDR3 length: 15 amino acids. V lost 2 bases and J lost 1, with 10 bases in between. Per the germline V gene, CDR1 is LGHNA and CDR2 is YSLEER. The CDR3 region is CASSQPGGRTDTQYF. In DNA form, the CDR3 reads TGCGCCAGCAGCCAACCAGGGGGGCGCACAGATACGCAGTATTTT.

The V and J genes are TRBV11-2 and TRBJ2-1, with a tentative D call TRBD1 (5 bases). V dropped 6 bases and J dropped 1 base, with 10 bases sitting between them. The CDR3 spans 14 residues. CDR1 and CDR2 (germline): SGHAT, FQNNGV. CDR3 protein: CASSSGFSYNEQFF. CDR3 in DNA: TGTGCCAGCAGTTCAGGGTTTTCCTACAATGAGCAGTTCTTC.

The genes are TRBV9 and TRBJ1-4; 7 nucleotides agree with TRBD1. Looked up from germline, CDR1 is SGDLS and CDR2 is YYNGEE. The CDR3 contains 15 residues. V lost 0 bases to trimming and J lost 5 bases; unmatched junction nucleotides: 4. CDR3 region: CASSVGGQSNEKLFF. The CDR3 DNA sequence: TGTGCCAGCAGCGTAGGGGGACAGTCAAATGAAAAACTGTTTTTT.

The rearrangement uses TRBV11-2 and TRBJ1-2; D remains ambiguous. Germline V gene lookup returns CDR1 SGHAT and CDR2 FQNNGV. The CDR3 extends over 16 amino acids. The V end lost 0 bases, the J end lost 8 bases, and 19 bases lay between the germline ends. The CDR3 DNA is TGTGCCAGCAGCTTAGAACGACAAAGTTCGGTACAGGGCTACACCTTC. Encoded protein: CASSLERQSSVQGYTF.

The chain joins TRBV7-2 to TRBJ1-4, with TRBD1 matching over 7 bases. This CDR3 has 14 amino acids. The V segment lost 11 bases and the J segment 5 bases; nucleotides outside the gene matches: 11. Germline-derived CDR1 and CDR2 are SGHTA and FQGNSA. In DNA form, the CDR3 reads TGTGCCGGCCGGGGCAGGGGGTTCAATGAAAAACTGTTTTTT. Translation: CAGRGRGFNEKLFF.